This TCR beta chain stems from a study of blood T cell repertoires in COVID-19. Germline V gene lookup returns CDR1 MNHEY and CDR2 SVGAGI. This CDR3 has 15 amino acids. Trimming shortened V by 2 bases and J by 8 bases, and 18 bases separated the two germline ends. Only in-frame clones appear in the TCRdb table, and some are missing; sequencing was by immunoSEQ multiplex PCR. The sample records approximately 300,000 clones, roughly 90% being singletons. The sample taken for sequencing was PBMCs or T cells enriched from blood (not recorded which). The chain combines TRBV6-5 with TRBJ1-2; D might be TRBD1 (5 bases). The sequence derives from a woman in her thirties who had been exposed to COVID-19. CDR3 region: CASSYGRPERGGYTF. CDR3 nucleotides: TGTGCCAGCAGTTACGGGCGACCCGAGCGGGGGGGCTACACCTTC.